A selection of T cell receptor beta chains follows, all from one sample in a study of CXCR3-negative and CXCR3-positive naive CD8 T cells. TCRdb re-called the 5' RACE reads and shows each CDR3 protein once, DNA omitted. The ten top clones account for under 0.75%, within a sample of about 120,000 distinct CDR3 sequences. Source material: naive CXCR3+ CD8+ T cells from blood. These receptor sequences come from a human donor in good health. Some clones in this sample may be carry-over from other donors' samples. Each CDR3 is given with its conserved first and last residue.

v_call	j_call	cdr3_aa
TRBV9	TRBJ1-6	CASSVEGGASYNSPLHF
TRBV12-3/TRBV12-4	TRBJ2-1	CASSLSSYSSYNEQFF
TRBV29-1	TRBJ2-2	CSVERSTGELFF
TRBV29-1	TRBJ1-1	CSGRGRMNTEAFF
TRBV9	TRBJ1-2	CASSPTPTDGYTF
TRBV9	TRBJ1-1	CASSKEGGSGVYDAFF
TRBV20-1	TRBJ2-1	CSARILSGGDPNEQFF
TRBV5-6	TRBJ2-5	CASSLILAGGGEQETQYF
TRBV12-3/TRBV12-4	TRBJ1-1	CASSPRGHEAFF
TRBV14	TRBJ2-2	CASSQVVPGELFF
TRBV25-1	TRBJ2-3	CASSEPLRWGLADTQYF
TRBV20-1	TRBJ2-5	CSARGGNRAQGPQETQYF
TRBV28	TRBJ2-7	CASSFNRGLYEQYF
TRBV7-2	TRBJ2-7	CASSHPASSPYEQYF
TRBV5-4	TRBJ2-7	CASSFWGLADEQYF
TRBV7-9	TRBJ1-2	CASSLNRGGEGYGYTF
TRBV28	TRBJ1-2	CASSLPPTIYGYTF
TRBV12-3/TRBV12-4	TRBJ2-1	CASTSTSNEQFF
TRBV27	TRBJ1-1	CASSFSGGFDEAFF
TRBV4-3	TRBJ2-3	CASSQEGASGTDTQYF
TRBV10-3	TRBJ2-7	CAISDADTTGEEQYF
TRBV20-1	TRBJ1-1	CSASPGQAGHTEAFF
TRBV7-9	TRBJ2-5	CASTLQRESWETQYF
TRBV6-6	TRBJ2-1	CASTIRPRVRADDEQFF
TRBV29-1	TRBJ2-2	CSAGGANTGELFF
TRBV19	TRBJ2-4	CASTDTHGGIQYF
TRBV7-2	TRBJ2-7	CASSQTASYEQYF
TRBV4-3	TRBJ2-1	CASSQDRAYNEQFF
TRBV29-1	TRBJ2-1	CSVEDVWGHHENNEQFF
TRBV14	TRBJ2-4	CASSQDGFGTSGKNIQYF
TRBV12-3/TRBV12-4	TRBJ2-1	CASSRYRGGIAGEQFF
TRBV29-1	TRBJ2-7	CSVEARDGSSYEQYF
TRBV29-1	TRBJ1-1	CSVERGANTEAFF
TRBV7-2	TRBJ2-5	CASSFLATGETQYF
TRBV7-8	TRBJ2-1	CASSLDGGYYNEQFF
TRBV12-3/TRBV12-4	TRBJ2-1	CASSHGLADEQFF
TRBV11-2	TRBJ2-1	CASSLGLAGEGEQFF
TRBV29-1	TRBJ1-2	CSARQRSNYGYTF
TRBV28	TRBJ2-7	CASRLPGGGEQYF
TRBV27	TRBJ2-3	CATSRTGSTDTQYF
TRBV20-1	TRBJ2-1	CSARDTGDNEQFF
TRBV25-1	TRBJ2-7	CASSEFMYEQYF
TRBV7-9	TRBJ1-1	CASRIGLNEAFF
TRBV2	TRBJ2-5	CASSYRLQETQYF
TRBV4-2	TRBJ2-4	CASSQEGGLAKNIQYF
TRBV30	TRBJ1-2	CAWTGVYGYTF
TRBV12-3/TRBV12-4	TRBJ1-1	CASSAPPGTEAFF
TRBV7-2	TRBJ2-3	CASSLDRVSTDTQYF
TRBV5-6	TRBJ1-2	CASSLDGRADGYTF
TRBV29-1	TRBJ2-3	CSAQPGGSADTQYF
TRBV29-1	TRBJ2-1	CSVLAGYYNEQFF
TRBV25-1	TRBJ2-1	CASSEAGNEQFF
TRBV4-1	TRBJ2-5	CASSPGPVEETQYF
TRBV7-9	TRBJ2-1	CASSLLRTGNEQFF
TRBV28	TRBJ2-7	CASSQFRERPSVYEQYF